This T cell receptor (beta chain) was obtained from a study of cytomegalovirus exposure and HLA in healthy donors. Primers included in the PCR were 60 Vbeta and 13 Jbeta primers. The repertoire was sequenced with immunoSEQ multiplex PCR; TCRdb's copy has only in-frame clones and lacks some. There are some 90,000 clones in the sample; approximately 80% occur only once, and more than 2.5% lies in the top ten. The material sequenced was PBMCs. The receptor was derived from a middle-aged man in good health and CMV-seronegative.

DNA for the CDR3: TGTGCCAGCAGTGAAGGGACAGGCAATCAGCCCCAGCATTTT. Amino acids: CASSEGTGNQPQHF. The chain couples TRBV2 to TRBJ1-5, with a weak D call TRBD1 (6 bases). The CDR3 consists of 14 residues. CDR1 and CDR2 from the germline V gene are SNHLY and FYNNEI. V shed 1 base and J shed 2 bases, with 6 bases lying between them.